The TCR beta chain described here comes from a study of control samples from healthy donors and cancer patients. Clones were read by immunoSEQ multiplex PCR, and TCRdb kept only the in-frame ones, dropping some. Seen here are roughly 55,000 clones, 92% observed once, and the top ten hold roughly 1.5%. CDR3 size: 12 residues. Between the trimmed V and J ends, which lost 11 bases and 8 bases, there was a span of 15 bases. Germline assignment: CDR1 SNHLY and CDR2 FYNNEI. What was sequenced was PBMCs. This chain links TRBV2 with TRBJ1-4, with a weak D call TRBD1 (5 bases). This TCR derives from a man between 35 and 55 years old with colorectal cancer. CDR3 sequence (DNA): TGTGCCCGCGGAAGGGGAGAGGAAAAACTGTTTTTT. Residues: CARGRGEEKLFF.